The table lists the clone carrying this T cell receptor beta chain with a few counts. The entry originates in a study of blood T cell repertoires in COVID-19. TCRdb's table, derived via immunoSEQ multiplex PCR, lists solely in-frame clones and lacks some. Seen here are about 120,000 clones, 85% observed once, and the top ten hold about a tenth. This clonotype was obtained from a man older than 75 with acute or convalescent COVID-19. The source material was peripheral blood.

CDR3 nucleotide sequence: TGTGCCAGTAGTGTCACGGGGTCCGGGGAGCTGTTTTTT. Its translation: CASSVTGSGELFF. The chain is built from TRBV19 and TRBJ2-2; perhaps TRBD2 as D (5 bases). V was pared by 5 bases and J by 6 bases, with 10 bases between. The CDR3 covers 13 residues. Germline loops: CDR1 LNHDA, CDR2 SQIVND (reference sequence).